The source of this T cell receptor beta chain is a study of blood T cell repertoires in COVID-19. Sequencing used immunoSEQ multiplex PCR; TCRdb keeps in-frame clones, though not all of them. This repertoire shows 80,000 to 95,000 clones, about 90% found once; its top ten account for under 2%. Trimming removed 0 bases from V and 4 bases from J, with 7 bases in between. Germline V gene sequence: CDR1 LGHNA, CDR2 YNFKEQ. The CDR3 extends over 14 amino acids. The V gene is TRBV4-2, the J gene TRBJ2-1; D remains unclear. Sequencing was done on a sample of peripheral blood. This TCR came from a human donor with active COVID-19. The donor label of this sample is uncertain. The DNA for the CDR3 is TGTGCCAGCAGCCAAGATCAGCGATACAATGAGCAGTTCTTC. Translating gives CASSQDQRYNEQFF.